This T cell receptor (beta chain) was obtained from a study of radiation and T cells in renal cell carcinoma. At the level of the study: Nephrectomy followed 15 Gy stereotactic body radiation by 4 weeks.

CDR1 GTSNPN and CDR2 SVGIG come from the germline V gene (reference sequence). V dropped 7 bases and J dropped 3 bases, with 12 bases sitting between them. The CDR3 covers 13 residues. Regarding time point: baseline pretreatment blood. Treatment here: 15 Gy SBRT to primary tumor, nephrectomy 4 weeks later. The protocol was immunoSEQ multiplex PCR, while the TCRdb copy is restricted to in-frame clones and leaves out a portion. This sample yields 110,000 to 150,000 clones, of which less than 90% are seen a single time; 20% to 25% belongs to the top ten. Source: blood, taken from a patient whose treatment included radiotherapy and nephrectomy. The gene calls are TRBV30 and TRBJ1-4, with D perhaps TRBD1 (6 bases). This TCR was recovered from a woman between 50 and 59 years old with renal cell carcinoma. The CDR3 region has the DNA TGTGCCTACGGGGGACAAGCTAATGAAAAACTGTTTTTT. Its protein is CAYGGQANEKLFF.